This record concerns one TCR beta chain sequence. Its specificity is not known. Each donor was healthy, and each was a bone marrow donor. Germline V gives CDR1 SGHTS, CDR2 YDEGEE. With V trimmed by 6 bases and J by 6 bases, 19 bases remained unmatched. CDR3 length equals 17 residues. Amplification used 60 Vbeta primers and 13 Jbeta primers. This table comes from immunoSEQ multiplex PCR, and its TCRdb copy is limited to in-frame clones, with some not included. The top ten hold about 1.5% of the sample, which has roughly 230,000 clones, 80% to 95% seen once. These data are taken from a study of cytomegalovirus exposure and HLA in healthy donors. Study conclusions and caveats: Rare TCR sequences predominated, though certain public TCRs were found in many donors. With high specificity and sensitivity, the classifier reportedly diagnosed cytomegalovirus status.

The source material was PBMCs. The chain carries TRBV5-8 and TRBJ2-7; 9 nucleotides line up with TRBD1. The receptor was derived from a girl aged 2 to 9 in good health and CMV-seronegative. The CDR3 sequence is CASTLSLGQGAQIEQYF. As DNA, the CDR3 is TGTGCCAGCACCCTCTCCCTGGGACAGGGAGCGCAGATCGAGCAGTACTTC.